Described below is a single TCR beta chain sequence and its context. These data come from a study of blood T cell repertoires in COVID-19. Whole-study context: T cells, B-cell-depleted T cells, or PBMCs supplied cDNA or gDNA.

Germline V gene sequence: CDR1 SEHNR, CDR2 FQNEAQ (reference sequence). The ends lost 4 bases at V and 8 bases at J; junction bases unmatched: 10. This CDR3 spans 15 amino acids. Original processing notes: Amplification of reference gene primers was used by the study to estimate nucleated cell counts. Profiling relied on immunoSEQ multiplex PCR, and the TCRdb table lists in-frame clones only, not all of them. The V and J calls and clone size come from that table; D and trimming were worked out from the DNA. The sample has approximately 37,000 clones, 91% seen once. The chain couples TRBV7-9 to TRBJ1-2, with 10 nucleotides matching TRBD1. The sample comprised peripheral blood. This sequence was found in a woman aged 80 or older with acute or convalescent COVID-19. CDR3: CASSSLDRGLWGYTF. In nucleotides, the CDR3 is TGTGCCAGCAGCTCCTTAGACAGGGGGCTGTGGGGCTACACCTTC. Using reference TRBV7-9 and TRBJ1-2 for the parts outside the CDR3, the full variable domain is DTGVSQNPRHKITKRGQNVTFRCDPISEHNRLYWYRQTLGQGPEFLTYFQNEAQLEKSRLLSDRFSAERPKGSFSTLEIQRTEQGDSAMYLCASSSLDRGLWGYTFGSGTRLTVV.